The sequence of this T cell receptor (beta chain) was determined in a study of cytomegalovirus exposure and HLA in healthy donors (dated by TCRdb to about 2017). Study-level background: In an earlier analysis of fewer than 750 of the donors, around 300 Gb of sequence data and some 120 million unique TCR beta sequences from 150 million to 200 million T cells were reported. Roughly 300 gigabases of sequencing data and around 90 million unique TCR sequences made up an early release that covered around 640 HLA-typed donors. Of the 300 to 500 genotyped donors, less than 90% were placed in the genetic ancestry cluster associated with self-reported Caucasian donors. The study aimed to test whether cataloging public T cell receptors could reveal signatures of past pathogen exposure. The T cell repertoires of 666 subjects were profiled by immunosequencing and related to cytomegalovirus serostatus. In addition to the first cohort of around 670 subjects, a separate validation cohort of some 120 different subjects was used. The study combined high-throughput TCR immunosequencing, statistical association of individual TCRs with disease status, and machine learning to predict cytomegalovirus infection status. To study patterns of TCR occurrence, a later analysis re-analyzed previously published TCR beta repertoires from hundreds of donors and added high-resolution HLA genotyping. The later analysis used no new phenotypic data to find candidate immune exposures, relying instead on TCR beta sequences and their occurrence across donors. An earlier analysis of more than 450 of the donors used high-throughput TCR beta sequencing to judge whether each TCR beta V gene segment behaved as functional or pseudogenic. Alongside the repertoire data, information on donor age, sex, ethnicity and CMV serostatus was compiled. A later genetic analysis took genome-wide SNP genotypes for about 65% of the roughly 670 donors and used that subset as a discovery cohort. Every discovery cohort repertoire had been produced on one sequencing platform. HLA typing covered class I and class II loci at four-digit resolution. The number of typed donors differed by locus: roughly 620-630 for A, B, C, DRB1 and DQB1; approximately 520 for DQA1; around 580 for DPA1; and about 450 for DPB1. Several DR-DQ haplotypes were handled as single units for association and clustering because linkage in the cohort was strong. Among about 370 genotyped donors of the cohort, an average of approximately 240,000 unique TCR beta nucleotide sequences was sequenced per donor, of which 15% to 20% were non-productive.

With regard to this clone: The clone's antigen remains unknown. Base qualities were left out, and no much larger clone turns up one base away.

Overall results and qualifications from the work: A further reported finding was that TCR beta sequences accurately predicted the HLA-A and HLA-B alleles for most subjects in the first cohort. In a later analysis, most CMV-associated TCR beta chains were found to appear HLA-restricted, with HLA associations seemingly driven largely by CMV exposure. Correlated functional status among segregating V segments might be attributable to linkage disequilibrium, but an unknown experimental factor could not be ruled out. A later analysis associated 15,000 or so TCR beta sequences with specific HLA alleles at a false discovery rate of 0.05. According to a later analysis, parvovirus B19, influenza, CMV and Epstein-Barr virus appeared linked to several top co-occurrence clusters. When HLA alleles, especially DR and DQ, strongly co-occurred, TCR associations were difficult to assign to individual alleles. In a later analysis, HLA-associated TCR beta chains were found to be more clonally expanded and to have lower generation probabilities than equally common non-associated chains. According to a later analysis, TCR association rates differed among HLA loci, with DRB1 alleles showing the most associated TCRs and HLA-C alleles showing the fewest. The classifier was reported to diagnose cytomegalovirus status with high specificity and sensitivity in both the original cohort and the validation cohort. The authors suggested that the approach could potentially be generalized to other disease states and immunological phenotypes. In an earlier analysis of 587 of the donors, most TCR beta V segments appeared in productive rearrangements about 87% or about 30% of the time, broadly matching IMGT annotations. In a later genetic analysis, fewer N-insertions in productive TCRs were reported among donors in an Asian-associated ancestry cluster than the roughly 710-donor mean. This cohort had only TCR beta chains sequenced, and the lack of alpha or paired-chain data limited which features could be detected. The presence/absence analyses assumed that sequencing depth was roughly uniform across donors, and that assumption may not be true. The only immune exposure information available for the cohort was CMV serostatus. The sequencing pipeline was judged likely to have produced a cluster of highly shared sequence variants as a technical artifact. Across donors, most TCR sequences were observed very rarely, whereas some public TCRs were present in many individuals. Because HLA typing was unavailable for some donors at each locus, only the typed subset was used in association tests. The study gave a list of under 200 TCR beta chains associated with cytomegalovirus. Because counts were too low, some 16 rarely observed V segments, including chromosome 9 orphons, were excluded from the earlier analysis of 500 to 700 of the donors. Three of the identified cytomegalovirus-associated TCR beta chains were confirmed in vitro to be specific for cytomegalovirus antigens. In a later genetic analysis, a missense DCLRE1C variant was associated with V-gene and J-gene trimming of TCR beta chains, and the association was replicated in an independent cohort.

The library was generated by the immunoSEQ multiplex PCR assay. A mixture of 60 forward primers for TCR Vbeta segments and 13 reverse primers for TCR Jbeta segments was used in the multiplex PCR. Amplification of the CDR3 region of rearranged TCR beta genes was performed with a multiplex PCR assay on genomic DNA. On the Illumina HiSeq System, the amplified TCR beta libraries were sequenced as 87-base-pair reads. On the authors' methods: A later analysis tallied 80 million to 95 million unique TCR beta chains across the 600 to 700 repertoires, and 10 million to 11 million of those chains were shared by two or more donors. Raw reads were error-corrected and collapsed into unique sequences by a nearest-neighbor algorithm in which closely related sequences were merged to remove PCR and sequencing errors. CDR3 sequences were aligned to IMGT reference sequences to assign V, D and J gene segments. For a sequence to be retained, at least a six-nucleotide match to both a V gene segment and a J gene segment was required. A rearrangement was called productive if the CDR3 had no stop codons and remained in frame with V and J, and every other rearrangement was called non-productive. Following IMGT convention, CDR3 was defined as the stretch from the second conserved V-encoded cysteine up to the conserved J-encoded phenylalanine. The earlier analysis of 587 of the donors excluded any sequence lacking an unambiguous match to a single V gene segment. In an earlier analysis of almost 600 of the donors, a V segment was called functional when productive rearrangements were above 56.7%, and segregating when the standard deviation between donors exceeded 5%. To diagnose cytomegalovirus status from the catalog of TCR beta chain sequences, a statistical classification framework was built. A later analysis assigned V and J genes by comparing TCR nucleotide sequences with IMGT/GENE-DB human TR gene sequences. In a later analysis, CDR3 sequences and most-parsimonious VDJ recombination scenarios were assigned using the TCRdist pipeline. A later analysis defined each TCR beta chain by its CDR3 amino acid sequence plus V-gene family, and excluded reads lacking a unique V-gene family. A later analysis removed 592 highly shared, low-generation-probability nucleotide sequences to deal with suspected cross-contamination and a sequencing artifact. In a later analysis, a clonal expansion index for each public chain was calculated from normalized within-repertoire ranks of inferred template counts. Generation probabilities in a later analysis came from a VDJ recombination model fitted to out-of-frame rearrangements, and those results were checked against IGoR. Hypergeometric tests were used in a later analysis to score TCR-TCR, TCR-HLA and TCR-CMV co-occurrence, with a repertoire-size bias correction applied to the TCR pairs. To estimate false discovery rates, a later analysis permuted the HLA or CMV assignments 20 times. In a later analysis, co-occurring TCRs were grouped using DBSCAN, with TCRdist sequence similarity added in when clustering inside HLA-allele-positive subsets. Repertoires with fewer than 30,000 or more than 120,000 public chains, plus five repertoires with anomalous nucleotide sharing, were excluded from co-occurrence clustering. TCRdb carries this immuneACCESS record with in-frame sequences only. Its versions omit some clonotypes, under half of them owing to an unresolved V gene in the studies checked, with the rest unexplained. V, J and clone size are those of that table, while D and trimming were read from the DNA. The sample table shows about 120,000 clones, and around 75% are seen once. The ten largest clones take up over 2.5% of the sample.

The cohort was made up of 650 to 700 healthy bone marrow donors. At the time of sampling, every cohort member was nominally healthy, though immune exposures that went unrecorded were likely present. The donor tested CMV seronegative, placing the donor among the roughly 400 seronegative members of the cohort. Every donor gave a peripheral blood sample, and the peripheral blood mononuclear cells from that sample were used for TCR beta sequencing. The Qiagen DNeasy Blood Extraction Kit was used to extract genomic DNA from the blood cell samples. Material: PBMCs. The sequence was obtained from a woman aged 50 to 60 in good health and CMV-seronegative.

For the CDR3, the sequence is CATSRDIGMASGRTDTQYF. DNA sequence: TGTGCCACCAGCAGAGACATTGGAATGGCTAGCGGGAGAACAGATACGCAGTATTTT. The V gene is TRBV15 and the J gene is TRBJ2-3, and 10 junction bases match TRBD2. Ends trimmed: V by 0 bases, J by 3 bases; bases unmatched to a gene: 12. The germline V gene encodes CDR1 LNHNV and CDR2 YYDKDF (reference sequence). The CDR3 contains 19 residues, cysteine and phenylalanine counted. Here the CDR3 DNA is all that survives: 57 bases in frame from base 1.